The clone carrying this TCR beta chain was recorded once. The sample is drawn from a study of blood T cell repertoires in COVID-19. About the study: The origin of the acute and convalescent COVID-19 samples was the United States, Italy and Spain. Nucleic acid was either cDNA or gDNA, and it came from T cells, B-cell-depleted T cells, or PBMCs.

Source study methods: From reference gene primer amplification, estimates of nucleated cell counts were derived. This table comes from immunoSEQ multiplex PCR, and its TCRdb copy is limited to in-frame clones, with some not included. The V and J calls and the clone size are those of that table, but D and trimming were determined from the DNA. Of some 350,000 clones listed, around 90% are singletons. This CDR3 contains 18 residues. V was clipped by 0 bases and J by 4 bases; unmatched bases: 12. Germline lookup yields CDR1 LGHNA and CDR2 YNFKEQ. The receptor was derived from a human donor in a cohort sampled during active COVID-19. The genes are TRBV4-2 and TRBJ1-5; 7 bases agree with TRBD1. The sample was peripheral blood. CDR3 sequence (DNA): TGTGCCAGCAGCCAAGATGGTGAGACAGGGTTCGGAAATCAGCCCCAGCATTTT. Translation: CASSQDGETGFGNQPQHF.